A selection of T cell receptor beta chains follows, all from one sample in a study of cytomegalovirus exposure and HLA in healthy donors. Libraries were prepared by immunoSEQ multiplex PCR; TCRdb keeps only in-frame clonotypes and omits some of them. The sample has about 98,000 clones; over 65% are singletons. Sequenced material: PBMCs. Receptors originate from a male donor in good health and CMV-seronegative. Each CDR3 is given with its conserved first and last residue. A D gene is named only where the DNA matches it firmly. Size values are once, few and many counts, or a class for expanded clones, and some rows have none.

abundance,v_gene,j_gene,d_gene,CDR3aa,CDR3nt
NA,TRBV10-3,TRBJ1-2,NA,CAISESSGANYGYTF,TGTGCCATCAGTGAGTCGAGTGGGGCGAACTATGGCTACACCTTC
NA,TRBV21-1,TRBJ1-5,NA,CASSKGGGTSNQPQHF,TGTGCCAGCAGCAAAGGGGGAGGGACGAGCAATCAGCCCCAGCATTTT
NA,TRBV28,TRBJ2-7,TRBD2,CASSFGLAGVREQYF,TGTGCCAGCAGTTTTGGATTAGCGGGAGTCCGAGAGCAGTACTTC
few,TRBV28,TRBJ2-7,NA,CASNPQGSSYEQYF,TGTGCCAGCAACCCTCAGGGATCCTCCTACGAGCAGTACTTC
few,TRBV30,TRBJ1-1,TRBD1,CAGTRDSNTEAFF,TGTGCCGGTACCCGGGACAGCAACACTGAAGCTTTCTTT
medium-sized,TRBV28,TRBJ1-1,TRBD1,CASITGALNTEAFF,TGTGCCAGTATTACAGGGGCCCTGAACACTGAAGCTTTCTTT
NA,TRBV6-5,TRBJ2-7,NA,CASSEAHGAYEQYF,TGTGCCAGCAGCGAAGCGCACGGGGCCTACGAGCAGTACTTC
NA,TRBV5-6,TRBJ2-1,TRBD1,CASSSGTGAYNEQFF,TGTGCCAGCAGCTCAGGGACAGGGGCCTACAATGAGCAGTTCTTC
NA,TRBV27,TRBJ2-7,TRBD2,CASSLYSSGSSYEQYF,TGTGCCAGCAGTTTATACTCTAGCGGGAGCTCCTACGAGCAGTACTTC
NA,TRBV29-1,TRBJ2-3,NA,CSVEKMTGGITDTQYF,TGCAGCGTTGAGAAAATGACAGGAGGTATCACAGATACGCAGTATTTT
NA,TRBV4-2,TRBJ2-3,NA,CASSQEDRLALDTQYF,TGTGCCAGCAGCCAAGAAGACAGGCTTGCTTTAGATACGCAGTATTTT